This TCR beta chain appears in the sequencing data of a study of graft-versus-host responses after intestinal transplantation. Study at large: Recipients had multivisceral, liver-intestinal, or isolated intestinal transplants.

Study outcomes and limitations: Early post-transplant HvG declines showed an association with peak circulating GvH clone levels.

This table comes from immunoSEQ multiplex PCR, and its TCRdb copy is limited to in-frame clones, with some not included. The data show some 50,000 clones, approximately 84% seen once. A word on this clone: Its antigen is still unknown.

Trimming cost V 4 bases and J 4 bases, with 9 bases left between them. Per germline, CDR1 SNHLY and CDR2 FYNNEI. There are 13 residues in the CDR3. The chain uses TRBV2 and TRBJ2-3; D call uncertain. The sequence came from a human donor who was the organ donor for an intestinal transplant. The sequences come from unstimulated CD4+ T cells sorted from spleen or lymph node cells, collected before transplant. The CDR3 coding sequence is TGTGCCAGCAGTGGCACAAGAGCAGATACGCAGTATTTT. Translated: CASSGTRADTQYF.